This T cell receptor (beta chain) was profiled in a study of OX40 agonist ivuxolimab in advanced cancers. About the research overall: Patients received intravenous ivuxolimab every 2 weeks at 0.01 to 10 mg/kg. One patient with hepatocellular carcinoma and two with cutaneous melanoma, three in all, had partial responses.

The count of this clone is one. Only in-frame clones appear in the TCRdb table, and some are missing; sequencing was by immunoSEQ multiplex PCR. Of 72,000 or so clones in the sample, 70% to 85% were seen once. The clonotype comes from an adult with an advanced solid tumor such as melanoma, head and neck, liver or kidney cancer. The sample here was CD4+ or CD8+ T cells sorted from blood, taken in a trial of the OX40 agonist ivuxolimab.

The CDR3 coding sequence is TGTGCCATCAGCCCTGGGACAGCCTCGCGTGGCGAGCAGTACTTC. This translates into CAISPGTASRGEQYF. This chain joins TRBV10-3 and TRBJ2-7; 7 bases match TRBD1. Germline lookup yields CDR1 ENHRY and CDR2 SYGVKD. V dropped 6 bases and J dropped 6; count of bases not matched to a gene: 14. The CDR3 sequence is 15 residues long.